Reported below is one T cell receptor beta chain. This clonotype occurred many times. This clone's antigen is unknown. No clone much larger than this one lies a single base away; base qualities are absent. This sample stems from a study of T cells after yellow fever vaccination (dated by TCRdb to about 2019). General notes on the study: The SMART-Seq v4 Ultra Low Input RNA kit was used to prepare libraries from fractions with low cell numbers. To follow T-cell clones before and after both primary and booster YFV17D yellow fever vaccination, bulk TCR alpha and beta repertoires underwent longitudinal sequencing. Two healthy male donors, one aged 18 to 29 and one aged 30 to 40 years, were included in the cohort. Blood was drawn at multiple timepoints before and after primary and secondary immunization, with bulk PBMC replicates and cell subsets isolated.

Broader findings and caveats from the paper: Only a couple of donors were included in the study, so the extent to which the findings can be generalized is limited. The secondary T-cell response was found to be weaker but faster than the primary response, with a peak reached on day 5 rather than on day 15. A small fraction of clonotypes appeared in both the CD4 and CD8 compartments, likely as a result of convergent recombination. Most clones expanded after primary vaccination (about 96% of CD4 and roughly 90% of CD8) were re-detected after the booster, suggesting that broad memory maintenance occurred. Computational filtering was needed because FACS-sorted repertoires could contain abundant contaminating clonotypes from the bulk population.

Sequencing instrument: Illumina NovaSeq 6000. TCR cDNA was made using 5'RACE template switching, a step that added a universal primer site and unique molecular identifiers. cDNA synthesis was primed from both the TCR alpha and TCR beta constant segments. Libraries were amplified in two PCR steps, with sample barcodes and sequencing adapters added in the second step. Sequencing of libraries was done on Illumina HiSeq 2500 (2x100 bp) or NovaSeq (2x150 bp). As for the original processing: MIGEC handled demultiplexing of reads and collapsing into UMI consensus sequences, while MiXCR performed V(D)J alignment. Clonotypes responding to the vaccine were identified with edgeR on replicate PBMC samples, with the criteria of FDR below 0.01 and a log2 fold change above 5 up to day 15. Each bulk clonotype received a CD4 or CD8 identity based on whether the sequenced CD4 or CD8 repertoire contained that clonotype at higher abundance. TCRdb reanalyzed the raw reads on its own, using fastp at Q25 for trimming and MiXCR for clone calling, and kept in-frame beta chains. CDR3 protein duplicates are merged, each entry listing the most common genes and DNA. These V and J calls rely on TCRdb rather than the paper's analysis. The sample profile shows about 250,000 distinct CDR3 sequences; 3.6% of them were found once. 15% to 20% of the sample goes to the ten largest clones.

This specimen's treatment or condition label, interpreted: live attenuated yellow fever vaccine strain. At each blood-draw timepoint, two biological replicates of bulk PBMCs were collected. A standard Ficoll-Paque protocol was used to isolate PBMCs from peripheral blood. TriZol was used to extract RNA from bulk PBMCs, CD4 and CD8 fractions, and dextramer-positive and dextramer-negative fractions. Its CDR3 holds 13 amino acids, cysteine through phenylalanine. The entry retains the CDR3 DNA only, 39 bases that are in frame from base 1. V loses 4 bases, J loses 10 bases, and the germline ends lie 11 bases apart.

This sequence originates from a man between 18 and 35 years old who received the YFV17D yellow fever vaccine. This sample comprised PBMCs, obtained 15 days after the yellow fever booster vaccination. This chain joins TRBV12-3 or TRBV12-4 to TRBJ1-6; TRBD1 could be the D gene, as 5 bases match. CDR3 region: CASSYLGDSPLHF. The DNA sequence follows: TGTGCCAGCAGTTACCTGGGGGACTCACCCCTCCACTTT.